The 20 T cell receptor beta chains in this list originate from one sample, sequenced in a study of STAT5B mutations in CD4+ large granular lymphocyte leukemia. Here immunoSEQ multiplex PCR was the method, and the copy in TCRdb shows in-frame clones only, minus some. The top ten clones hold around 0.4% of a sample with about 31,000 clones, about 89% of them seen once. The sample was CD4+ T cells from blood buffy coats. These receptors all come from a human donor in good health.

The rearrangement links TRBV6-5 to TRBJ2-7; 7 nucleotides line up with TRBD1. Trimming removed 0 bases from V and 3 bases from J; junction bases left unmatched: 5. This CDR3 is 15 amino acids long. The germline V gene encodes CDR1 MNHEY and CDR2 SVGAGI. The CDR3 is CASSYSAGGGYEQYF. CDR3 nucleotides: TGTGCCAGCAGTTACTCGGCAGGGGGTGGCTACGAGCAGTACTTC.

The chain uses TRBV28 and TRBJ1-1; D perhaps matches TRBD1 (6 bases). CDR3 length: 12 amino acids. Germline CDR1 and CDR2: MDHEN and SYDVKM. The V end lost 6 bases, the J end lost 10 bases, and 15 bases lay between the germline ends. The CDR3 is CASRDRRTLAFF. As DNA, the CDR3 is TGTGCCAGCAGGGACAGAAGAACGCTAGCTTTCTTT.

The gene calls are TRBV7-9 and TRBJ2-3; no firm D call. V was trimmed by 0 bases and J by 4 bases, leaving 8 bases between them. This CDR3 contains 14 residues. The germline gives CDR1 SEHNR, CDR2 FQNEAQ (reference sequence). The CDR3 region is CASSLALLPDTQYF. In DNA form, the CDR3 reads TGTGCCAGCAGCTTAGCGTTGCTTCCAGATACGCAGTATTTT. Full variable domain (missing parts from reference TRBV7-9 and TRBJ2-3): DTGVSQNPRHKITKRGQNVTFRCDPISEHNRLYWYRQTLGQGPEFLTYFQNEAQLEKSRLLSDRFSAERPKGSFSTLEIQRTEQGDSAMYLCASSLALLPDTQYFGPGTRLTVL.

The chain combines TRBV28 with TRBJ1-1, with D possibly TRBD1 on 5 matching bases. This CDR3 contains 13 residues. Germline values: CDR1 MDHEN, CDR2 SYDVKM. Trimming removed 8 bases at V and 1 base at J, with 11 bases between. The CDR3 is CASGGYGNTEAFF. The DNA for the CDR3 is TGTGCCAGCGGGGGGTATGGGAACACTGAAGCTTTCTTT.

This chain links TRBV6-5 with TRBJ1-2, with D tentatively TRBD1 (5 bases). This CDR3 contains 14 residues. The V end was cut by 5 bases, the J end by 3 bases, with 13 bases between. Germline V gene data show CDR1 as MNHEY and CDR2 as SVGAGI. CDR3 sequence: CASSQRQRYYGYTF. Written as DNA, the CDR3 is TGTGCCAGCAGTCAAAGACAGCGCTACTATGGCTACACCTTC.

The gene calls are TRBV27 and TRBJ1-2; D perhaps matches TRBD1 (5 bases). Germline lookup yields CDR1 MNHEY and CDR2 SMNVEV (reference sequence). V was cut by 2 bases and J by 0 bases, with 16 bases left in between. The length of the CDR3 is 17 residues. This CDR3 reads CASSLRAGLATNYGYTF. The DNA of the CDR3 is TGTGCCAGCAGTTTACGGGCAGGGCTCGCTACTAACTATGGCTACACCTTC.

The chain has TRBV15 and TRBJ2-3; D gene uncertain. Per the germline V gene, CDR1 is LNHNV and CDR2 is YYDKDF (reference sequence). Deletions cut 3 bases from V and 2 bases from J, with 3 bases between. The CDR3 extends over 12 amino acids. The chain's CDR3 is CATSSYTDTQYF. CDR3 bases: TGTGCCACCAGCAGCTACACAGATACGCAGTATTTT.

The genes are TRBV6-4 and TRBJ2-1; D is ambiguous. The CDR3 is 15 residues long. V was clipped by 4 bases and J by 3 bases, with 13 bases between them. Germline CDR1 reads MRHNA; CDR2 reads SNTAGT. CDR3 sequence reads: CASSVVPYGYNEQFF. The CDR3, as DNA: TGTGCCAGCAGTGTCGTGCCCTACGGCTACAATGAGCAGTTCTTC.

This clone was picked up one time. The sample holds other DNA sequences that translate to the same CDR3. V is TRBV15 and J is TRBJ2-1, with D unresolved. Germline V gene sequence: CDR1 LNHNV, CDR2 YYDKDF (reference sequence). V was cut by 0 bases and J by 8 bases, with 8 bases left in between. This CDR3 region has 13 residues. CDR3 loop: CATSRDPGDEQFF. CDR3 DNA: TGTGCCACCAGCAGAGATCCCGGCGATGAGCAGTTCTTC. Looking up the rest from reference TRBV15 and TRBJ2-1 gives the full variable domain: DAMVIQNPRYQVTQFGKPVTLSCSQTLNHNVMYWYQQKSSQAPKLLFHYYDKDFNNEADTPDNFQSRRPNTSFCFLDIRSPGLGDTAMYLCATSRDPGDEQFFGPGTRLTVL.

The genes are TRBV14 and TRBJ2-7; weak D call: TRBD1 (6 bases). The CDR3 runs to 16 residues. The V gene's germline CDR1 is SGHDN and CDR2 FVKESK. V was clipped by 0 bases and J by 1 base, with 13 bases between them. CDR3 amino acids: CASSQEAYRASYEQYF. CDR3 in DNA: TGTGCCAGCAGCCAAGAGGCATACAGGGCTTCCTACGAGCAGTACTTC. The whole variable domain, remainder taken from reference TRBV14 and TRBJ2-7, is EAGVTQFPSHSVIEKGQTVTLRCDPISGHDNLYWYRRVMGKEIKFLLHFVKESKQDESGMPNNRFLAERTGGTYSTLKVQPAELEDSGVYFCASSQEAYRASYEQYFGPGTRLTVT.

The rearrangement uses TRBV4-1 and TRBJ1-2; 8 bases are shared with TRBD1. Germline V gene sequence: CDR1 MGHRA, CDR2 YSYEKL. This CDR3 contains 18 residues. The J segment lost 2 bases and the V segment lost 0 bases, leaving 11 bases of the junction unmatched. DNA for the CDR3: TGCGCCAGCAGCCAAGACGTCCCCTCGACAGGGGAGAACTATGGCTACACCTTC. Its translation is CASSQDVPSTGENYGYTF.

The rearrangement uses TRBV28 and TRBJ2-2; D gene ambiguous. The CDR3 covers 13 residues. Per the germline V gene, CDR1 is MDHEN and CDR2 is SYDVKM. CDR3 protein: CDERWSNTGELFF. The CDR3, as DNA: TGTGATGAACGTTGGTCGAACACCGGGGAGCTGTTTTTT. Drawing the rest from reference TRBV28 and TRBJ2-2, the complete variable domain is DVKVTQSSRYLVKRTGEKVFLECVQDMDHENMFWYRQDPGLGLRLIYFSYDVKMKEKGDIPEGYSVSREKKERFSLILESASTNQTSMYLCDERWSNTGELFFGEGSRLTVL.

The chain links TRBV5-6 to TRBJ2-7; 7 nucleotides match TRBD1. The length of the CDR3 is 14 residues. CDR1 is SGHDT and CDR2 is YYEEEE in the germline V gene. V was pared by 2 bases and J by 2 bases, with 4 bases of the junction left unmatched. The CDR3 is CASSFGTETYEQYF. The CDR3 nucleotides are TGTGCCAGCAGCTTCGGGACAGAGACCTACGAGCAGTACTTC.

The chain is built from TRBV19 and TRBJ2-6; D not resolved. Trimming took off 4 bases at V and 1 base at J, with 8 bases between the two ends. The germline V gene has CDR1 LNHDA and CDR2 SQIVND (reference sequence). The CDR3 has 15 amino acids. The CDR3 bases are TGTGCCAGTAGTACGCTTTCTTCTGGGGCCAACGTCCTGACTTTC. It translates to CASSTLSSGANVLTF.

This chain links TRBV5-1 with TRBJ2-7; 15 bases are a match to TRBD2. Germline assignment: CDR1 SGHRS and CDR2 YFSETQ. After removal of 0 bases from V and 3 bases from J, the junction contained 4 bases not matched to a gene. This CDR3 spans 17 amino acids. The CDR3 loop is CASSLDPGLAGGYEQYF. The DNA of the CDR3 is TGCGCCAGCAGCTTGGACCCGGGACTAGCGGGAGGCTACGAGCAGTACTTC.

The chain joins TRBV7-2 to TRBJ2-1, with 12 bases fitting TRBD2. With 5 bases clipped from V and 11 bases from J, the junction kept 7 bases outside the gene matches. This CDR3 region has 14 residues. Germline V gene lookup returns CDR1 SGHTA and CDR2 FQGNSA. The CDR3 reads CASSPGTSGWKQFF. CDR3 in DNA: TGTGCCAGCAGCCCAGGGACTAGCGGGTGGAAGCAGTTCTTC. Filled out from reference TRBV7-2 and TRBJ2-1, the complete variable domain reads GAGVSQSPSNKVTEKGKDVELRCDPISGHTALYWYRQSLGQGLEFLIYFQGNSAPDKSGLPSDRFSAERTGGSVSTLTIQRTQQEDSAVYLCASSPGTSGWKQFFGPGTRLTVL.

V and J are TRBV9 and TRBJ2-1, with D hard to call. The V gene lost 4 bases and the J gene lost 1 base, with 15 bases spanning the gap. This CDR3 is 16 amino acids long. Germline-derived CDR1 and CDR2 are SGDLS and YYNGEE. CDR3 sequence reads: CASSYQPGMSYNEQFF. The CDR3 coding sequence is TGTGCCAGCAGCTACCAGCCTGGAATGTCCTACAATGAGCAGTTCTTC.

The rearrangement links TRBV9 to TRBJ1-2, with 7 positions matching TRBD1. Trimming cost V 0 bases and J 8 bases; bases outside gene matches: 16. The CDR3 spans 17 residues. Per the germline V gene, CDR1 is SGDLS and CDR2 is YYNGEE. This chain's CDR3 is CASSVAPTQGMAKGYTF. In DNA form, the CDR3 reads TGTGCCAGCAGCGTAGCCCCGACACAGGGGATGGCTAAAGGCTACACCTTC.

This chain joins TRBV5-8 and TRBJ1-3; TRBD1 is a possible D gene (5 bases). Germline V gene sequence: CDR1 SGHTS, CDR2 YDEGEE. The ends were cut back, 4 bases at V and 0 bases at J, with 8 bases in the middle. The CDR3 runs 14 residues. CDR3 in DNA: TGTGCCAGCAGCACGACAGTCTCTGGAAACACCATATATTTT. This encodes CASSTTVSGNTIYF.

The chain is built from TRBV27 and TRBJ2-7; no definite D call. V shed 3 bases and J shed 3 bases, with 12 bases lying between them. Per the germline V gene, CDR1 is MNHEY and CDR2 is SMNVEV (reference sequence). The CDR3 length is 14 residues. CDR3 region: CASSLRTLHYEQYF. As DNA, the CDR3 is TGTGCCAGCAGTTTGCGGACCTTACACTACGAGCAGTACTTC.